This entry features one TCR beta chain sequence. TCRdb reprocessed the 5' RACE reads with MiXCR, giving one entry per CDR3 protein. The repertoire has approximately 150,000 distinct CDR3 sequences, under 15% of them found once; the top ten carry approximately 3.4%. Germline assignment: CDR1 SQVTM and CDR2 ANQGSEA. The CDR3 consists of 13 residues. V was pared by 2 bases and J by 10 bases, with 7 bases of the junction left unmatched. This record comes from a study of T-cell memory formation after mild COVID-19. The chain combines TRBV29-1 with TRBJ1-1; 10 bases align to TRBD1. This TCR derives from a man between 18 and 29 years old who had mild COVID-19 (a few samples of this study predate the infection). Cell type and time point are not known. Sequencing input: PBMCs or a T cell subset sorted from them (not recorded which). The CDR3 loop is CSVEYRWTGGAFF. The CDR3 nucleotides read TGCAGCGTTGAATACCGGTGGACAGGGGGAGCTTTCTTT.